What follows are 31 T cell receptor beta chains derived from one specimen sequenced in a study of cytomegalovirus exposure and HLA in healthy donors (TCRdb year 2017). The library was built by means of the immunoSEQ multiplex PCR assay. A mixture of 60 forward primers for TCR Vbeta segments and 13 reverse primers for TCR Jbeta segments was used in the multiplex PCR. Here the immuneACCESS table is served through TCRdb, limited to in-frame sequences with V and J called. Missing clones are a known gap in these copies; in checked studies unresolved V genes cover under half, and the rest lacks a known reason. Across this sample there are roughly 100,000 clones, with about 15% seen only once. The top ten clones comprise approximately 0.8% of the sample. The specimen was PBMCs. The receptors stem from a female donor in good health and CMV-seronegative.

This clone has only a few counts. The chain has TRBV30 and TRBJ1-2; 8 bases are a match to TRBD1. The J segment lost 2 bases and the V segment lost 5 bases, leaving 4 bases of the junction unmatched. Germline lookup yields CDR1 GTSNPN and CDR2 SVGIG (reference sequence). The CDR3 loop spans 13 amino acids. CDR3: CAWSRGHNYGYTF. CDR3 in DNA: TGTGCCTGGTCCAGGGGGCACAACTATGGCTACACCTTC.

This clone was observed a few times. The V gene is TRBV19, the J gene TRBJ1-5, with D hard to call. Trimming stripped 3 bases from V and 4 bases from J, with 13 bases between. The CDR3 length is 15 residues. In germline, CDR1 is LNHDA, CDR2 SQIVND (reference sequence). The CDR3 region has the DNA TGTGCCAGTAGTATGAGGGTACGGAATAATCAGCCCCAGCATTTT. Translated: CASSMRVRNNQPQHF. The whole variable domain, remainder taken from reference TRBV19 and TRBJ1-5, is DGGITQSPKYLFRKEGQNVTLSCEQNLNHDAMYWYRQDPGQGLRLIYYSQIVNDFQKGDIAEGYSVSREKKESFPLTVTSAQKNPTAFYLCASSMRVRNNQPQHFGDGTRLSIL.

The chain joins TRBV5-1 to TRBJ1-3; no reliable D call. With 0 bases removed from V and 0 bases from J, the gap between germline ends came to 16 bases. This CDR3 has 18 amino acids. Per the germline V gene, CDR1 is SGHRS and CDR2 is YFSETQ. CDR3 DNA: TGCGCCAGCAGCTTGGTGTTTGGCAGGTCCAACTCTGGAAACACCATATATTTT. Encoded protein: CASSLVFGRSNSGNTIYF.

J is TRBJ2-4 and V is TRBV19; TRBD1 is a possible D gene (6 bases). Germline assignment: CDR1 LNHDA and CDR2 SQIVND (reference sequence). CDR3 length equals 16 residues. The V and J ends lost 3 bases and 0 bases respectively, with 12 bases between them. The CDR3: CASSIRTALAKNIQYF. The DNA of the CDR3 is TGTGCCAGTAGTATCAGGACAGCATTAGCCAAAAACATTCAGTACTTC.

This clone occurred a few times. The chain uses TRBV4-1 and TRBJ2-5, with 9 nucleotides matching TRBD1. Germline V gene data show CDR1 as MGHRA and CDR2 as YSYEKL. V dropped 3 bases and J dropped 2; count of bases not matched to a gene: 1. This CDR3 comprises 14 residues. The CDR3 reads CASSQGTGQETQYF. CDR3 nucleotides: TGCGCCAGCAGCCAGGGGACAGGGCAAGAGACCCAGTACTTC.

The CDR3 DNA sequence: TGCGCCAGCAGCTGGACATACCAAGAGACCCAGTACTTC. It is translated as CASSWTYQETQYF. The chain employs TRBV5-1 and TRBJ2-5; possible D gene TRBD1, 5 bases. CDR3 length equals 13 residues. The germline V and J ends were trimmed by 3 bases and 0 bases, with 6 bases remaining between them. CDR1 is SGHRS, CDR2 YFSETQ, per germline.

This clone was observed a few times. V usage is TRBV7-9 and J usage is TRBJ1-2; possibly TRBD1 for D (5 bases). Germline V gives CDR1 SEHNR, CDR2 FQNEAQ (reference sequence). There are 14 residues in the CDR3. V was trimmed by 3 bases and J by 4 bases, leaving 12 bases between them. The CDR3 DNA reads as TGTGCCAGCAGCTTGGGTCAGGGTCCCTATGGCTACACCTTC. It specifies CASSLGQGPYGYTF.

The chain recombines TRBV18 with TRBJ1-2, with D possibly TRBD1 on 6 matching bases. Germline V lookup: CDR1 KGHSH, CDR2 LQKENI. The CDR3 runs to 15 residues. V was trimmed by 1 base and J by 8 bases, leaving 17 bases between them. The CDR3 sequence is CASSPRAGEGQGYTF. In nucleotides, the CDR3 is TGTGCCAGCTCACCACGAGCAGGGGAGGGGCAAGGCTACACCTTC.

The CDR3 sequence is CASSLAGNNEKLFF. CDR3 DNA sequence: TGTGCCAGCAGCTTGGCAGGGAATAATGAAAAACTGTTTTTT. The chain has TRBV5-6 and TRBJ1-4; tentatively, D is TRBD1 (5 bases). V lost 0 bases to trimming and J lost 4 bases, with 7 bases between them. The germline V gene encodes CDR1 SGHDT and CDR2 YYEEEE. The CDR3 is 14 residues long.

The chain joins TRBV7-2 to TRBJ1-1; 9 bases agree with TRBD1. The CDR3 has 14 amino acids. Germline V gives CDR1 SGHTA, CDR2 FQGNSA. Trimming at V came to 5 bases and at J to 4 bases, leaving 5 bases not matched to a gene. This chain's CDR3 is CASSPRQGGTEAFF. The CDR3 nucleotides are TGTGCCAGCAGCCCAAGACAGGGGGGCACTGAAGCTTTCTTT.

V usage is TRBV10-3 and J usage is TRBJ1-2; 7 bases map to TRBD1. Germline lookup yields CDR1 ENHRY and CDR2 SYGVKD. The CDR3 runs to 14 residues. With V trimmed by 4 bases and J by 6 bases, 8 bases remained unmatched. The CDR3 reads CAISGGGRGNGYTF. Written as DNA, the CDR3 is TGTGCCATCAGTGGAGGGGGCAGGGGGAATGGCTACACCTTC.

The J gene is TRBJ1-1, the V gene TRBV7-2, with a possible D match to TRBD1 (5 bases). The CDR3 sequence is 14 residues long. The V and J ends lost 1 base and 3 bases respectively, with 9 bases between them. CDR1 SGHTA and CDR2 FQGNSA come from the germline V gene. The CDR3 region is CASSLDRWDTEAFF. The DNA for the CDR3 is TGTGCCAGCAGCTTAGACAGGTGGGACACTGAAGCTTTCTTT.

This clone was detected a few times. This rearrangement joins TRBV6-6 to TRBJ1-2; TRBD1 matches 7 bases. CDR1 and CDR2 from the germline V gene are MNHNY and SVGAGI (reference sequence). There are 16 residues in the CDR3. With 5 bases clipped from V and 1 base from J, the junction kept 10 bases outside the gene matches. The CDR3 nucleotides read TGTGCCAGCAGTCCCCCCACGGACAGGTATAACTATGGCTACACCTTC. Protein: CASSPPTDRYNYGYTF.

This clone was picked up a small number of times. The chain recombines TRBV7-2 with TRBJ2-1; a weak D match, TRBD2 (5 bases). Trimming left V 3 bases short and J 12 bases short, with 9 bases between. The germline V gene has CDR1 SGHTA and CDR2 FQGNSA. This CDR3 spans 11 amino acids. The CDR3 sequence: CASSFEGTQFF. Written as DNA, the CDR3 is TGTGCCAGCAGCTTCGAGGGAACGCAGTTCTTC.

This clone was seen a few times. V is TRBV4-3 and J is TRBJ2-5; TRBD2 matches 8 bases. Losses at the gene ends were 6 bases for V and 5 bases for J; bases not matched to a gene: 11. The CDR3 contains 15 residues. Germline CDR1 is LGHNA and CDR2 is YSLEER. Here the CDR3 DNA reads TGCGCCAGCAGTAAGGACCGCGGGGGGTGGGAGACCCAGTACTTC. It is translated as CASSKDRGGWETQYF.

This clone was observed a handful of times. The genes are TRBV5-1 and TRBJ2-2; TRBD2 matches 10 bases. CDR1 is SGHRS, CDR2 YFSETQ, per germline. V was clipped by 1 base and J by 1 base; unmatched bases: 7. CDR3 length: 18 residues. CDR3 nucleotide sequence: TGCGCCAGCAGCTTGAGCGGGAGGGCCAATGAGAACACCGGGGAGCTGTTTTTT. Amino acids: CASSLSGRANENTGELFF.

The V call is TRBV7-2, the J call TRBJ2-3, with 7 bases identical to TRBD2. The length of the CDR3 is 15 residues. Germline V gene data show CDR1 as SGHTA and CDR2 as FQGNSA. V trimming: 4 bases; J trimming: 3 bases; junction bases outside the gene matches: 7. CDR3 residues: CASSSVGGATDTQYF. The DNA of the CDR3 is TGTGCCAGCAGCTCTGTGGGAGGGGCTACAGATACGCAGTATTTT.

The chain joins TRBV6-7 to TRBJ2-7; TRBD2 agrees at 10 bases. TRBV6-7 is identified as an open reading frame with a role that is uncertain. The CDR3 is made up of 20 amino acids. V shed 5 bases, J shed 5 bases, and the junction held 24 bases outside the gene matches. The CDR3, as DNA: TGTGCCAGCAGTCCCGACCGCAAAGGCAGCGGGAGGGCCTACATCAACGAGCAGTACTTC. This sequence encodes CASSPDRKGSGRAYINEQYF.

This clone was seen only a few times. The chain is built from TRBV6-5 and TRBJ1-2; tentative D call: TRBD1 (6 bases). V was cut by 0 bases and J by 5 bases, with 13 bases left in between. Germline CDR1 MNHEY, CDR2 SVGAGI. There are 15 residues in the CDR3. DNA of the CDR3: TGTGCCAGCAGTTACTCGAGGGGGAGCTGGTATGGCTACACCTTC. Translating it yields CASSYSRGSWYGYTF.

Regarding this clone: Other DNA sequences from this sample encode an identical CDR3 as well. This rearrangement joins TRBV2 to TRBJ2-1; unclear D gene. The CDR3 runs to 13 residues. V was trimmed by 10 bases and J by 0 bases, leaving 10 bases between them. In germline, CDR1 is SNHLY, CDR2 FYNNEI. The CDR3 DNA follows: TGTGCCAAAAACCGGGTCTCCTACAATGAGCAGTTCTTC. Translated, it gives CAKNRVSYNEQFF.

The chain has TRBV7-9 and TRBJ2-7, with D possibly matching TRBD1 (5 bases). Trimming pared 5 bases from V and 2 bases from J, leaving 10 bases between. The CDR3 runs to 13 residues. CDR1 and CDR2 from the germline V gene are SEHNR and FQNEAQ (reference sequence). Written as DNA, the CDR3 is TGTGCCAGCAGCCATGACAGTACCTACGAGCAGTACTTC. It translates to CASSHDSTYEQYF.

The rearrangement uses TRBV6-6 and TRBJ1-5; D perhaps matches TRBD1 (5 bases). CDR1 is MNHNY, CDR2 SVGAGI, per germline (reference sequence). The V and J ends lost 10 bases and 10 bases respectively, with 20 bases between them. The CDR3 contains 13 residues. CDR3 nucleotide sequence: TGTGCCATCTCCCCGGGGGGGATTGAACCCCAGCATTTT. It encodes CAISPGGIEPQHF.

This clone was seen more than once but under ten times. This rearrangement joins TRBV6-4 to TRBJ2-1, with D perhaps matching TRBD1 (6 bases). This CDR3 is 14 amino acids long. Germline CDR1 is MRHNA and CDR2 is SNTAGT. The V gene lost 4 bases and the J gene lost 6 bases, with 13 bases spanning the gap. The CDR3 nucleotides are TGTGCCAGCAGTGTTGGGCCCAGGGGCAATGAGCAGTTCTTC. Amino acids: CASSVGPRGNEQFF.

This clone was observed once. J is TRBJ2-5 and V is TRBV7-2, with 8 bases that match TRBD1. After removal of 8 bases from V and 6 bases from J, the junction contained 14 bases not matched to a gene. The CDR3 runs 15 residues. Germline V gene data show CDR1 as SGHTA and CDR2 as FQGNSA. CDR3 bases: TGTGCCAGCGGAGAGGACAGGGTGAGCAGAAAGACCCAGTACTTC. Its translation: CASGEDRVSRKTQYF.

This clone was observed a few times. The chain uses TRBV6-5 and TRBJ2-7; 7 bases are shared with TRBD1. The germline V gene encodes CDR1 MNHEY and CDR2 SVGAGI. This CDR3 has 13 residues. The junction had 9 bases not matched to a gene; V was cut back by 11 bases and J by 2 bases. The CDR3 DNA sequence: TGTGCCGTCGTCGACAGGGTGGCCTACGAGCAGTACTTC. Translated, it gives CAVVDRVAYEQYF.

This clone was seen only a few times. For the CDR3, the DNA is TGTGCCAGCAGCGGCGGGAGGGCCACCTACGAGCAGTACTTC. It encodes CASSGGRATYEQYF. This chain uses TRBV6-5 with TRBJ2-7; 9 bases align to TRBD2. The germline V gene encodes CDR1 MNHEY and CDR2 SVGAGI. The V gene end was trimmed by 6 bases and the J gene end by 2 bases; junction bases not matched to a gene: 5. The CDR3 totals 14 residues.

This clone was counted a single time. The chain links TRBV7-2 to TRBJ1-2; a possible D gene is TRBD1 (6 bases). V lost 5 bases, J lost 4 bases, and 17 bases lay in between. The CDR3 has 15 amino acids. Germline CDR1 SGHTA, CDR2 FQGNSA. CDR3 protein: CASSQRGDTSYGYTF. The CDR3, as DNA: TGTGCCAGCAGCCAACGGGGGGACACCAGCTATGGCTACACCTTC.

This clone was counted between two and nine times. The chain couples TRBV15 to TRBJ2-3, with 12 bases matching TRBD2. CDR1 and CDR2 from the germline V gene are LNHNV and YYDKDF (reference sequence). The length of the CDR3 is 18 residues. The V gene end was trimmed by 0 bases and the J gene end by 3 bases; junction bases not matched to a gene: 7. CDR3: CATSRDGLAGGLTDTQYF. CDR3 sequence (DNA): TGTGCCACCAGCAGAGATGGGCTAGCGGGGGGGCTAACAGATACGCAGTATTTT.

Here the CDR3 reads CASSSWTDAYSSSYNSPLHF. CDR3 in DNA: TGTGCCAGCAGCTCCTGGACAGACGCATACTCGAGCTCCTATAATTCACCCCTCCACTTT. The V call is TRBV7-8, the J call TRBJ1-6; weak D call: TRBD1 (6 bases). The length of the CDR3 is 20 residues. Trimming removed 4 bases from V and 0 bases from J, with 22 bases in between. Germline V gene sequence: CDR1 SGHVS, CDR2 FQNEAQ.

This sequence joins TRBV6-1 and TRBJ2-5, with 11 bases matching TRBD2. The CDR3 is made up of 15 amino acids. J was trimmed by 4 bases and V by 7 bases; bases with no gene match: 8. Germline CDR1 is MNHNS and CDR2 is SASEGT. This CDR3 reads CASKRSGLAGETQYF. The CDR3 nucleotides read TGTGCCAGCAAACGTTCTGGACTAGCGGGAGAGACCCAGTACTTC.

This clone has a handful of counts. The gene calls are TRBV6-5 and TRBJ1-6; D ambiguous. Per germline, CDR1 MNHEY and CDR2 SVGAGI. V lost 2 bases and J lost 9, with 8 bases in between. The CDR3 is 13 amino acids. The CDR3 spells CASSYHLSSPLHF. The DNA for the CDR3 is TGTGCCAGCAGTTACCACCTGAGTTCACCCCTCCACTTT.